A selection of T cell receptor beta chains follows, all from one sample in a study of PD-1 blockade in classical Hodgkin lymphoma. Profiling relied on immunoSEQ multiplex PCR, and the TCRdb table lists in-frame clones only, not all of them. The data show tens of thousands of clones, roughly 73% seen once. Sequencing used peripheral blood mononuclear cells (PBMCs), obtained before the second cycle of nivolumab. Every receptor here comes from a human donor with classical Hodgkin lymphoma. CDR3s include the opening cysteine and the closing phenylalanine or tryptophan. The order of the fields is V gene, D gene, clone size, J gene, CDR3 DNA, CDR3 protein. The D gene is left open where the match is weak. Expanded clones get a size class; other rows say once, few or many, or leave the size out.

TRBV29-1	TRBD1	-	TRBJ2-5	TGCAGCGTTGCCAAGGGGGCCGGGGAGACCCAGTACTTC	CSVAKGAGETQYF
TRBV29-1	-	few	TRBJ2-7	TGCAGCGCCACGACCCAGGGGTTAATCGAGCAGTACTTC	CSATTQGLIEQYF
TRBV11-2	-	-	TRBJ1-2	TGTGCCAGCAGCTTAGATTCGCAGGGTCCCTATGGCTACACCTTC	CASSLDSQGPYGYTF
TRBV7-2	-	-	TRBJ1-1	TGTGCCAGCAGCTTATCGTATGAAGCTTTCTTT	CASSLSYEAFF
TRBV11-2	-	-	TRBJ2-7	TGTGCCAGCAACCCTTGGGGCGGTCTCTACGAGCAGTACTTC	CASNPWGGLYEQYF
TRBV28	-	-	TRBJ1-2	TGTGCCAGCAGTTCTCATATCCTAGTCGGCTACACCTTC	CASSSHILVGYTF
TRBV5-1	-	-	TRBJ2-5	TGCGCCAGCAGCTTTGGCAGTCTCCAAGAGACCCAGTACTTC	CASSFGSLQETQYF
TRBV7-9	TRBD1	-	TRBJ2-7	TGTGCCAGCAGCTTAACCGGGTCGGGGACAGCGATCTACGAGCAGTACTTC	CASSLTGSGTAIYEQYF
TRBV6-1	-	-	TRBJ1-5	TGTGCCAGCATTATCGACTGGAGCAATCAGCCCCAGCATTTT	CASIIDWSNQPQHF
TRBV7-3	-	few	TRBJ2-1	TGTGCCAGCAGCCAACAAACTGCTAGTAATGAGCAGTTCTTC	CASSQQTASNEQFF
TRBV18	-	-	TRBJ1-1	TGTGCCAGCTCACCACCGGCAGGCGCTAACACTGAAGCTTTCTTT	CASSPPAGANTEAFF
TRBV6-6	-	medium-sized	TRBJ1-5	TGTGCCAGCAGTTTGACAGGCGACAATCAGCCCCAGCATTTT	CASSLTGDNQPQHF
TRBV29-1	-	-	TRBJ2-2	TGCAGCGTTGAAGGGACAGCGAACACCGGGGAGCTGTTTTTT	CSVEGTANTGELFF
TRBV7-9	-	-	TRBJ1-1	TGTGCCAGCAGCTTAGTCCCCGGTGAAGCTTTCTTT	CASSLVPGEAFF
TRBV18	-	few	TRBJ1-3	TGTGCCAGCTCACCGGTAGCGTTCTCTGGAAACACCATATATTTT	CASSPVAFSGNTIYF
TRBV6-6	-	-	TRBJ2-3	TGTGCCAGCAGCCCCCGGGGGACAGATACGCAGTATTTT	CASSPRGTDTQYF
TRBV2	-	-	TRBJ1-5	TGTGCCAGCAGTGACCAGGGTTTTCAGCCCCAGCATTTT	CASSDQGFQPQHF
TRBV30	-	few	TRBJ2-5	TGTGCCTGGAGTCCCGGGGTTGTAGAGACCCAGTACTTC	CAWSPGVVETQYF
TRBV6-5	TRBD2	-	TRBJ2-7	TGTGCCAGCAGTTACTTGGGACTAGCGGGAGGTCGCGAGCAGTACTTC	CASSYLGLAGGREQYF
TRBV30	TRBD1	-	TRBJ2-2	TGTGCCTGGAACAGGGACAGGGGGCTTGGAAACACCGGGGAGCTGTTTTTT	CAWNRDRGLGNTGELFF
TRBV7-2	TRBD1	-	TRBJ1-3	TGTGCCAGCAGCCCTCACGGACAGGGTGTTGGAAACACCATATATTTT	CASSPHGQGVGNTIYF
TRBV5-1	TRBD2	-	TRBJ2-7	TGCGCCAGCAGCTTGAATCAATATGCGGGAGAAGGCTCCCACGAGCAGTACTTC	CASSLNQYAGEGSHEQYF
TRBV7-9	TRBD1	few	TRBJ1-4	TGTGCCAGCAGCCCGCCAAACAGGGGTACTAATGAAAAACTGTTTTTT	CASSPPNRGTNEKLFF
TRBV27	TRBD1	-	TRBJ1-5	TGTGCCAGCAGAAGGACAGGGGGCAATCAGCCCCAGCATTTT	CASRRTGGNQPQHF
TRBV19	-	few	TRBJ2-7	TGTGCCAGTAGTTCTCCGGGAGAAGTCCCCTACGAGCAGTACTTC	CASSSPGEVPYEQYF
TRBV7-3	TRBD2	-	TRBJ2-3	TGTGCCAGCAGCTTAAGGGGACTAGCGGATACGCAGTATTTT	CASSLRGLADTQYF
TRBV6-1	-	-	TRBJ1-4	TGTGCCAGCAGCCTCTTTGGCAGTTCGAATGAAAAACTGTTTTTT	CASSLFGSSNEKLFF
TRBV29-1	-	-	TRBJ1-1	TGCAGCGTTGTCTTGGGAAAAACCCCGGCATATAACACTGAAGCTTTCTTT	CSVVLGKTPAYNTEAFF
TRBV7-9	-	-	TRBJ1-3	TGTGCCAGCAGCTTAGTACCAAGCTCTGGAAACACCATATATTTT	CASSLVPSSGNTIYF
TRBV27	TRBD1	-	TRBJ2-2	TGTGCCAGCAGCCTCTTGGACAGGGACCCCACCGGGGAGCTGTTTTTT	CASSLLDRDPTGELFF
TRBV28	TRBD2	-	TRBJ2-2	TGTGCCAGCAGGCTAGCGGGAGGGCCCACCGGGGAGCTGTTTTTT	CASRLAGGPTGELFF
TRBV7-2	TRBD1	-	TRBJ2-4	TGTGCCAGCAGCTTCGGGACAGGGGACATTCAGTACTTC	CASSFGTGDIQYF
TRBV25-1	TRBD1	-	TRBJ2-1	TGTGCCAGCAGAGACAGGGGGAACAATGAGCAGTTCTTC	CASRDRGNNEQFF
TRBV27	-	-	TRBJ1-1	TGTGCCAGCAGTTTAGGGCAGGGGATGAACACTGAAGCTTTCTTT	CASSLGQGMNTEAFF
TRBV28	-	-	TRBJ2-6	TGTGCCAGCAGCGTTGGAGTATCTGGGGCCAACGTCCTGACTTTC	CASSVGVSGANVLTF
TRBV27	-	-	TRBJ1-1	TGTGCCAGCAGTTTAAGGTTCGGCAGTGAAGCTTTCTTT	CASSLRFGSEAFF
TRBV6-5	-	medium-sized	TRBJ2-7	TGTGCCAGCAGTTACCGCCGCGGGCCCTACGAGCAGTACTTC	CASSYRRGPYEQYF
TRBV27	TRBD1	-	TRBJ2-5	TGTGCCAGCAGTTTATCCGGGACAGGGGGCGAGGAGACCCAGTACTTC	CASSLSGTGGEETQYF
TRBV18	-	-	TRBJ1-3	TGTGCCAGCTCACCATCGGGCAGGGGCGCTGGAAACACCATATATTTT	CASSPSGRGAGNTIYF
TRBV19	-	-	TRBJ1-5	TGTGCCAGTAGTCAAAACAGGAATCAGCCCCAGCATTTT	CASSQNRNQPQHF
TRBV19	-	few	TRBJ1-4	TGTGCCAGTAGTGACAGGCCCCGTAATGAAAAACTGTTTTTT	CASSDRPRNEKLFF
TRBV30	TRBD1	once	TRBJ1-5	TGTGCCTGGAGTATCCCGGGACAGGGGCATCAGCCCCAGCATTTT	CAWSIPGQGHQPQHF
TRBV25-1	-	-	TRBJ2-1	TGTGCCAGCAGTGACGAGTTGTCGCCCTACAATGAGCAGTTCTTC	CASSDELSPYNEQFF
TRBV7-9	-	-	TRBJ1-2	TGTGCCAGCAGCTTAGAAGTCCCTAACTATGGCTACACCTTC	CASSLEVPNYGYTF
TRBV18	-	-	TRBJ2-7	TGTGCCAGCTCCCCCGATCTGGGAAGGAGCTCCTACGAGCAGTACTTC	CASSPDLGRSSYEQYF
TRBV7-2	-	-	TRBJ1-1	TGTGCCAGCAGGCCTACCTCTACAGGGTTCGGCACTGAAGCTTTCTTT	CASRPTSTGFGTEAFF
TRBV5-4	TRBD2	-	TRBJ2-1	TGTGCCAGCACCCTAGCGGGACGGGATGAGCAGTTCTTC	CASTLAGRDEQFF
TRBV25-1	-	few	TRBJ1-1	TGTGCCAGCAGTCCCCCGGGAACCTACACTGAAGCTTTCTTT	CASSPPGTYTEAFF
TRBV11-3	-	-	TRBJ2-1	TGTGCCAGCAGCTTAAGAAGGGGCGCCGTATATGAGCAGTTCTTC	CASSLRRGAVYEQFF
TRBV11-3	-	-	TRBJ2-3	TGTGCCAGCAGCCTCGGGGGTCGAGCGCTGTATTTT	CASSLGGRALYF
TRBV27	TRBD2	-	TRBJ2-1	TGTGCCAGCAGTCCTGGGACTAGCGTTACACCAGTGGGGCAGTTCTTC	CASSPGTSVTPVGQFF
TRBV7-6	TRBD1	few	TRBJ1-1	TGTGCCAGCAGCTTAGGACAGGGGACTGAAGCTTTCTTT	CASSLGQGTEAFF
TRBV7-2	-	-	TRBJ1-2	TGTGCCAGCAGCTTGGGTGGTATGGGCCCATATGGCTACACCTTC	CASSLGGMGPYGYTF